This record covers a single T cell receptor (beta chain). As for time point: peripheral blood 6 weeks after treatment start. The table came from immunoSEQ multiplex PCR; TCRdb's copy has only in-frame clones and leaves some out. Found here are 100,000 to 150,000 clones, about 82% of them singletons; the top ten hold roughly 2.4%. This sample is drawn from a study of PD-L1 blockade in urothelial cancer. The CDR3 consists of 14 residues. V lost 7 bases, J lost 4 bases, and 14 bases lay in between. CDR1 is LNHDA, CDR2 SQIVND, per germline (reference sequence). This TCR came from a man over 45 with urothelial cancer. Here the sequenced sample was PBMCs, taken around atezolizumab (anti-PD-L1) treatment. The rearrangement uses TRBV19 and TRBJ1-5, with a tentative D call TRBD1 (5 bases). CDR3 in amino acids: CASNTGRVNQPQHF. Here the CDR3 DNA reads TGTGCCAGTAATACAGGAAGAGTAAATCAGCCCCAGCATTTT.